This section outlines one TCR beta chain sequence together with its context. Antigen unknown. The junction had 6 bases not matched to a gene; V was cut back by 1 base and J by 1 base. From germline, CDR1 is MGHDK and CDR2 SYGVNS. The CDR3 is 16 amino acids. This sample was included in a study of T cells in Graves' hyperthyroidism and ophthalmopathy. Regarding the study as a whole: Separating ophthalmopathy from stable hyperthyroidism was achieved by a 13 V-J model. Ophthalmopathy, as predicted by the model, came a median about seven months after the prediction.

Used for diagnoses were clinical symptoms, serum thyroxine and TRAb, thyroid ultrasound and orbital computed tomography. TCR beta CDR3 regions were amplified from RNA. The TCR CDR3 was amplified in a first-round RT-PCR using the HTBI primer set. Using its own MiXCR run on the multiplex PCR reads, TCRdb lists one record per CDR3 protein. In the table there are a few hundred thousand distinct CDR3 sequences, 15% to 18% of which are singletons. This sequence was found in a woman aged 30 to 39 with Graves' hyperthyroidism. The chain couples TRBV25-1 to TRBJ2-7, with 8 bases matching TRBD1. The sequencing input was blood. The CDR3 DNA is TGTGCCAGCAGTGAATCAAGGACAGGGCCATCCTACGAGCAGTACTTC. Residues: CASSESRTGPSYEQYF.